This T cell receptor beta chain was documented in a study of T-cell memory formation after mild COVID-19. This clonotype has only a few counts. The antigen remains unidentified. Points from the study as a whole: Among clones contracting day 15 to 85, CD4/CD8 was balanced, whereas later expanders leaned CD4+. Second-wave clones peaking on day 37 lacked confirmed SARS-CoV-2 specificity. Mainly CM and EM harbored the contracting CD4+ clones; mainly EMRA harbored the CD8+ ones.

Researchers used 5'RACE with constant-segment primers to make TCR alpha and TCR beta cDNA libraries that carry sample barcodes and UMIs. TCRdb re-called the 5' RACE reads with MiXCR, one entry per CDR3 protein. The sample consists of around 220,000 distinct CDR3 sequences, about 15% of them appearing once. This TCR was sampled from a man younger than 35 who had mild COVID-19 (a few samples of this study predate the infection). Cell type and time point are not known. The source material was PBMCs or a T cell subset sorted from them (not recorded which).

CDR3 amino acids: CASSSQGTSTDTQYF. The CDR3 DNA reads as TGCGCCAGCAGTTCTCAGGGTACTAGCACAGATACGCAGTATTTT. V and J are TRBV5-1 and TRBJ2-3, with a possible D match to TRBD1 (5 bases). Per the germline V gene, CDR1 is SGHRS and CDR2 is YFSETQ. This CDR3 comprises 15 residues. Trimming pared 5 bases from V and 0 bases from J, leaving 13 bases between.